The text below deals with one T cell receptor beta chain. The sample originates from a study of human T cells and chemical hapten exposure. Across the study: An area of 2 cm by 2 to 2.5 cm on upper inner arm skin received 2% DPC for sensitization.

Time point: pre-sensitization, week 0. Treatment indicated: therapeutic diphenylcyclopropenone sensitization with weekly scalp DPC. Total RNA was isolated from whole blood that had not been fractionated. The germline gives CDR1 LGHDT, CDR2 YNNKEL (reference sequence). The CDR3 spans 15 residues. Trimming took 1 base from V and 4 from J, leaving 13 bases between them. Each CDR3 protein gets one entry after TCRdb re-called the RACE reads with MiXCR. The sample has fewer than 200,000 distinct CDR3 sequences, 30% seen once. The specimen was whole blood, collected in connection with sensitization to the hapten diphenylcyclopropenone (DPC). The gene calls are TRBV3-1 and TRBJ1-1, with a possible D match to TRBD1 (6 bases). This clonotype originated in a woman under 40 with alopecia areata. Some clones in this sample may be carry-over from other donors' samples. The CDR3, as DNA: TGTGCCAGCAGCCAAGGACAGGTTCCGAGCACTGAAGCTTTCTTT. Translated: CASSQGQVPSTEAFF. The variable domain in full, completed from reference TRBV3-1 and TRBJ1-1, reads DTAVSQTPKYLVTQMGNDKSIKCEQNLGHDTMYWYKQDSKKFLKIMFSYNNKELIINETVPNRFSPKSPDKAHLNLHINSLELGDSAVYFCASSQGQVPSTEAFFGQGTRLTVV.